This section outlines one T cell receptor (beta chain) sequence together with its context. This CDR3 has 12 residues. V dropped 7 bases and J dropped 4 bases, with 10 bases sitting between them. Germline CDR1 reads SQVTM; CDR2 reads ANQGSEA. The table came from immunoSEQ multiplex PCR; TCRdb's copy has only in-frame clones and leaves some out. The repertoire holds about 110,000 clones, with around nine tenths as singletons. This sample is part of a study of T cell changes during pregnancy in multiple sclerosis. The sample consisted of peripheral blood, taken in the third trimester of pregnancy. This receptor was obtained from a female donor with multiple sclerosis, enrolled in a pregnancy study. This chain joins TRBV29-1 and TRBJ1-4; possibly TRBD1 for D (5 bases). The CDR3 region is CSALTDNEKLFF. The CDR3 coding sequence is TGCAGCGCCCTGACAGATAATGAAAAACTGTTTTTT.